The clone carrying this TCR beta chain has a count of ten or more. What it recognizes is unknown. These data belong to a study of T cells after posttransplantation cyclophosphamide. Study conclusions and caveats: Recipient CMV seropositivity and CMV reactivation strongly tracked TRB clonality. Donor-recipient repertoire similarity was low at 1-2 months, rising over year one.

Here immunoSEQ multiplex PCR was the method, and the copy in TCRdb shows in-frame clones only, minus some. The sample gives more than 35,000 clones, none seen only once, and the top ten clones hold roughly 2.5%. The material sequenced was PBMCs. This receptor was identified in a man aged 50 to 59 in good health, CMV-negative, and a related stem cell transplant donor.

The CDR3, as DNA: TGTGCCAGCAGTGAAGCGTTGGAGTACTACGAGCAGTACTTC. The encoded protein is CASSEALEYYEQYF. V and J are TRBV6-1 and TRBJ2-7; D is undetermined. Trimming pared 0 bases from V and 3 bases from J, leaving 9 bases between. CDR1 is MNHNS, CDR2 SASEGT, per germline. CDR3 length: 14 residues.